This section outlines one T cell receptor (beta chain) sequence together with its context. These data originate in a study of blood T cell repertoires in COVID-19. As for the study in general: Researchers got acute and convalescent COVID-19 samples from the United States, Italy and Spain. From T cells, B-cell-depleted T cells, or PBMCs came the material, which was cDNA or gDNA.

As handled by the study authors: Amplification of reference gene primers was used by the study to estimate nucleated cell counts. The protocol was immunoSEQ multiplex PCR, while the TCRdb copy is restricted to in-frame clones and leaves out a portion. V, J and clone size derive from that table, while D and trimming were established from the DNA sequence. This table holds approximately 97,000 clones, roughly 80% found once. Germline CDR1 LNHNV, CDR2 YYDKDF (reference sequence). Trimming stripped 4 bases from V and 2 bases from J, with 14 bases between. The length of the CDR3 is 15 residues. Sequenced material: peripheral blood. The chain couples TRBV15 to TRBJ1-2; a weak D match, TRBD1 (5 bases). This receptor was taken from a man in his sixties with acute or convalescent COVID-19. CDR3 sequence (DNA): TGTGCCACCAGCACCCCATCCGCAGGGAACTATGGCTACACCTTC. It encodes CATSTPSAGNYGYTF.